This entry is about one T cell receptor (beta chain). The CDR3 has 16 amino acids. Germline CDR1 is SGHVS and CDR2 is FNYEAQ. The V segment lost 5 bases and the J segment 1 base; nucleotides outside the gene matches: 6. The data belong to a study of T cell changes during pregnancy in multiple sclerosis. The protocol was immunoSEQ multiplex PCR, while the TCRdb copy is restricted to in-frame clones and leaves out a portion. In the table there are around 110,000 clones, roughly nine tenths of which are singletons. The gene calls are TRBV7-6 and TRBJ2-1, with 9 bases lining up with TRBD1. Sequencing was performed on peripheral blood, taken in the third trimester of pregnancy. The TCR was taken from a female donor with multiple sclerosis, enrolled in a pregnancy study. CDR3 nucleotide sequence: TGTGCCAGCAGCGCCGGACAGGGGCTTTCCTACAATGAGCAGTTCTTC. This sequence encodes CASSAGQGLSYNEQFF.